Shown below are 26 T cell receptor beta chains from a single sample sequenced in a study of blood T cell repertoires in COVID-19. The repertoire was sequenced with immunoSEQ multiplex PCR; TCRdb's copy has only in-frame clones and lacks some. This table holds around 230,000 clones, around 83% found once. The specimen sequenced was peripheral blood. The receptors were gathered from a woman older than 75 with acute or convalescent COVID-19.

V gene TRBV28 combines with J gene TRBJ2-3; 9 bases align to TRBD2. This CDR3 is built from 15 residues. The J segment lost 6 bases and the V segment lost 3 bases, leaving 7 bases of the junction unmatched. Germline CDR1 is MDHEN and CDR2 is SYDVKM. The chain's CDR3 is CASSFVRGGRDTQYF. DNA for the CDR3: TGTGCCAGCAGTTTCGTGCGGGGGGGCCGGGATACGCAGTATTTT.

The chain is built from TRBV10-1 and TRBJ2-7; 10 bases are a match to TRBD1. V was clipped by 4 bases and J by 7 bases; unmatched bases: 1. The CDR3 has 12 residues. The germline gives CDR1 WNHNN, CDR2 SYGVQD (reference sequence). CDR3 bases: TGCGCCAGCAGTGGGACAGGGGGTGAGCAGTACTTC. Its translation is CASSGTGGEQYF.

V is TRBV6-5 and J is TRBJ1-2; D may be TRBD1 (5 bases). Germline values: CDR1 MNHEY, CDR2 SVGAGI. Trimming took off 0 bases at V and 5 bases at J, with 16 bases between the two ends. The CDR3 is 16 residues long. The CDR3 coding sequence is TGTGCCAGCAGTTACTCGAAGGGTAACAGGCTATATGGCTACACCTTC. Translated, it gives CASSYSKGNRLYGYTF.

This clone was picked up a small number of times. The chain joins TRBV3-1 (or the pseudogene TRBV3-2) to TRBJ2-3, with 7 bases lining up with TRBD1. The CDR3 loop spans 15 amino acids. The J segment lost 4 bases and the V segment lost 1 base, leaving 5 bases of the junction unmatched. Germline-derived CDR1 and CDR2 are LGHDT and YNNKEL (reference sequence). The CDR3 region has the DNA TGTGCCAGCAGCCAAGTGAGGGGGCAAGCAGATACGCAGTATTTT. Translating gives CASSQVRGQADTQYF.

This clone was observed a single time. The V and J genes are TRBV2 and TRBJ2-3; D not resolved. The CDR3 length is 14 residues. Germline V CDR1 and CDR2: SNHLY, FYNNEI. V lost 5 bases and J lost 0, with 9 bases in between. CDR3 sequence: CASSTDSSTDTQYF. In nucleotides, the CDR3 is TGTGCCAGCAGTACAGATTCTAGCACAGATACGCAGTATTTT.

As to this clone: Within the sample, other DNA sequences also encode this same CDR3. V gene TRBV5-4 combines with J gene TRBJ1-2; TRBD1 matches 7 bases. V dropped 4 bases and J dropped 3; count of bases not matched to a gene: 3. The CDR3 length is 13 residues. CDR1 and CDR2 (germline): SGHNT, YYREEE (reference sequence). The CDR3 loop is CASSPDRDYGYTF. CDR3 DNA sequence: TGTGCCAGCAGCCCCGACAGGGACTATGGCTACACCTTC. The entire variable domain, with the rest obtained from reference TRBV5-4 and TRBJ1-2, is as follows: ETGVTQSPTHLIKTRGQQVTLRCSSQSGHNTVSWYQQALGQGPQFIFQYYREEENGRGNFPPRFSGLQFPNYSSELNVNALELDDSALYLCASSPDRDYGYTFGSGTRLTVV.

This clone appeared a few times. The chain links TRBV2 to TRBJ1-3; 9 bases match TRBD1. V lost 5 bases to trimming and J lost 0 bases; unmatched junction nucleotides: 14. The CDR3 contains 19 residues. CDR1 and CDR2 (germline): SNHLY, FYNNEI. The DNA for the CDR3 is TGTGCCAGCAGTAGAACCCGGGACAGGGATCGATCCTCTGGAAACACCATATATTTT. The encoded protein is CASSRTRDRDRSSGNTIYF.

For this clone: One end of the junction varies from germline; a read error may be responsible. V and J are TRBV5-1 and TRBJ1-1; the D gene is possibly TRBD1 (6 bases). Germline V gives CDR1 SGHRS, CDR2 YFSETQ. The CDR3 spans 15 residues. Written as DNA, the CDR3 is TGCGCCAGCAGCTTGCAAGCAGGGGCGAACGCTGAAGCTTTCTTT. The encoded protein is CASSLQAGANAEAFF.

The chain joins TRBV12-3 or TRBV12-4 to TRBJ1-1; the match to TRBD1 covers 8 bases. The V segment lost 3 bases and the J segment 9 bases; nucleotides outside the gene matches: 6. The CDR3 sequence is 13 residues long. The CDR3 spells CASSLQGQAQAFF. CDR3 nucleotides: TGTGCCAGCAGTTTGCAGGGACAGGCCCAAGCTTTCTTT.

Concerning this clone itself: Additional DNA sequences in this sample encode the identical CDR3. The V call is TRBV12-3 or TRBV12-4, the J call TRBJ1-1, with D tentatively TRBD1 (5 bases). CDR3 length: 13 amino acids. Trimming took 6 bases from V and 2 from J, leaving 10 bases between them. The chain's CDR3 is CASSPGQNTEAFF. CDR3 nucleotide sequence: TGTGCCAGCAGCCCAGGACAAAACACTGAAGCTTTCTTT.

The gene calls are TRBV24-1 and TRBJ2-3; 9 nucleotides align to TRBD2. This CDR3 region has 16 residues. The junction had 3 bases not matched to a gene; V was cut back by 1 base and J by 2 bases. In germline, CDR1 is KGHDR, CDR2 SFDVKD. This chain's CDR3 is CATSDFQRGVTDTQYF. The DNA of the CDR3 is TGTGCCACCAGTGATTTCCAGCGGGGGGTCACAGATACGCAGTATTTT.

This clone has only a few counts. The chain uses TRBV28 and TRBJ1-5; D is unresolved. The germline V gene encodes CDR1 MDHEN and CDR2 SYDVKM. The CDR3 is made up of 14 amino acids. V was trimmed by 8 bases and J by 3 bases, leaving 14 bases between them. The CDR3 is CASGGPSLNQPQHF. CDR3 coding DNA: TGTGCCAGCGGAGGCCCTTCTCTCAATCAGCCCCAGCATTTT.

J is TRBJ1-3 and V is TRBV7-8, with D possibly being TRBD1 (5 bases). Germline lookup yields CDR1 SGHVS and CDR2 FQNEAQ. Trimming took 2 bases from V and 4 from J, leaving 6 bases between them. CDR3 length: 13 residues. The CDR3 loop is CASSLNRGNTIYF. The CDR3 DNA sequence: TGTGCCAGCAGCTTAAACAGGGGAAACACCATATATTTT.

This clone was seen only a few times. The CDR3 sequence is CASSPRDRAESGNTIYF. The DNA for the CDR3 is TGTGCCAGCAGCCCCCGGGACAGGGCGGAATCTGGAAACACCATATATTTT. The chain is built from TRBV21-1 and TRBJ1-3; the D call in the table, TRBD1, was not verified against the DNA. TRBV21-1 is a recognized pseudogene. The CDR3 is 17 amino acids.

The chain recombines TRBV11-3 with TRBJ2-2; D possibly corresponds to TRBD2 (6 bases). Trimming stripped 0 bases from V and 6 bases from J, with 8 bases between. Germline V gene lookup returns CDR1 SGHNT and CDR2 YENEEA. The CDR3 sequence is 14 residues long. The CDR3 nucleotides read TGTGCCAGCAGCTTAGATACGGGGGCCGGGGAGCTGTTTTTT. Residues: CASSLDTGAGELFF.

V and J are TRBV2 and TRBJ1-5; no clear D gene. Germline V CDR1 and CDR2: SNHLY, FYNNEI. The CDR3 covers 12 residues. Trimming removed 5 bases at V and 4 bases at J, with 6 bases between. The CDR3 DNA follows: TGTGCCAGCAGTCCAATTAATCAGCCCCAGCATTTT. Residues: CASSPINQPQHF. The full variable domain, its missing parts supplied by reference TRBV2 and TRBJ1-5, is EPEVTQTPSHQVTQMGQEVILRCVPISNHLYFYWYRQILGQKVEFLVSFYNNEISEKSEIFDDQFSVERPDGSNFTLKIRSTKLEDSAMYFCASSPINQPQHFGDGTRLSIL.

The rearrangement uses TRBV16 and TRBJ1-6, with 8 bases fitting TRBD1. The V segment lost 3 bases and the J segment 8 bases; nucleotides outside the gene matches: 0. From germline, CDR1 is KGHSY and CDR2 FQNENV. CDR3 length equals 13 residues. Written as DNA, the CDR3 is TGTGCCAGCAGCCAGGACAGGGATTCACCCCTCCACTTT. Amino acids: CASSQDRDSPLHF.

The rearrangement uses TRBV28 and TRBJ1-1; no firm D call. Trimming pared 1 base from V and 6 bases from J, leaving 9 bases between. This CDR3 comprises 13 residues. Germline lookup yields CDR1 MDHEN and CDR2 SYDVKM. CDR3 sequence reads: CASSLSLSAEAFF. In DNA, the CDR3 is TGTGCCAGCAGTTTATCCCTGTCGGCTGAAGCTTTCTTT.

The chain uses TRBV11-2 and TRBJ2-3; TRBD2 aligns across 11 bases. The trim removed 0 bases at V and 4 bases at J, leaving 9 bases unmatched. This CDR3 has 18 amino acids. Germline CDR1 and CDR2: SGHAT and FQNNGV. The DNA for the CDR3 is TGTGCCAGCAGCTTAGATGGGCTAGCGGGGGGAGGGTCAGATACGCAGTATTTT. As protein: CASSLDGLAGGGSDTQYF.

The chain employs TRBV5-1 and TRBJ2-3, with a tentative D call TRBD1 (5 bases). The CDR3 consists of 14 residues. Germline V gene data show CDR1 as SGHRS and CDR2 as YFSETQ. V was shortened by 4 bases and J by 5 bases, with 14 bases between the two germline ends. The CDR3: CASSPHGRGDTQYF. DNA for the CDR3: TGCGCCAGCAGCCCCCATGGTAGGGGAGATACGCAGTATTTT.

CDR3 protein: CASSIRGKDTGELFF. CDR3 nucleotides: TGTGCCAGCTCCATTCGGGGGAAGGACACCGGGGAGCTGTTTTTT. The chain joins TRBV11-2 to TRBJ2-2, with D possibly matching TRBD2 (6 bases). The length of the CDR3 is 15 residues. V was trimmed by 8 bases and J by 3 bases, leaving 16 bases between them. Germline V gene lookup returns CDR1 SGHAT and CDR2 FQNNGV.

The chain links TRBV9 to TRBJ2-7; no reliable D call. V was clipped by 0 bases and J by 2 bases, with 12 bases between them. The length of the CDR3 is 15 residues. The germline CDR1 and CDR2 sequences are SGDLS and YYNGEE. CDR3 sequence: CASSVEPQRTYEQYF. In DNA form, the CDR3 reads TGTGCCAGCAGCGTAGAGCCCCAGCGTACCTACGAGCAGTACTTC.

This chain connects TRBV30 to TRBJ1-5, with unresolved D. The ends were cut back, 2 bases at V and 4 bases at J, with 6 bases in the middle. The V gene's germline CDR1 is GTSNPN and CDR2 SVGIG (reference sequence). CDR3 length equals 12 residues. CDR3 sequence (DNA): TGTGCCTGGAGTTCTACGAATCAGCCCCAGCATTTT. Translating gives CAWSSTNQPQHF.

This clone was counted between two and nine times. The chain is built from TRBV28 and TRBJ1-2; the D gene is possibly TRBD1 (5 bases). The V end lost 4 bases, the J end lost 4 bases, and 7 bases lay between the germline ends. Germline V gives CDR1 MDHEN, CDR2 SYDVKM. The CDR3 runs to 12 residues. CDR3 DNA sequence: TGTGCCAGCAGTTGGGGGGGCTATGGCTACACCTTC. This translates into CASSWGGYGYTF.

The chain couples TRBV27 to TRBJ1-2; TRBD1 aligns across 8 bases. Germline assignment: CDR1 MNHEY and CDR2 SMNVEV (reference sequence). The V segment lost 2 bases and the J segment 2 bases; nucleotides outside the gene matches: 4. The CDR3 length is 15 residues. CDR3: CASSLGQGNNYGYTF. In DNA, the CDR3 is TGTGCCAGCAGTTTAGGACAGGGCAACAACTATGGCTACACCTTC.

This chain links TRBV6-5 with TRBJ2-5, with D unclear. Looked up from germline, CDR1 is MNHEY and CDR2 is SVGAGI. The CDR3 sequence is 11 residues long. V dropped 5 bases and J dropped 2 bases, with 3 bases sitting between them. The CDR3 coding sequence is TGTGCCAGCAGTCTACAAGAGACCCAGTACTTC. This sequence encodes CASSLQETQYF.